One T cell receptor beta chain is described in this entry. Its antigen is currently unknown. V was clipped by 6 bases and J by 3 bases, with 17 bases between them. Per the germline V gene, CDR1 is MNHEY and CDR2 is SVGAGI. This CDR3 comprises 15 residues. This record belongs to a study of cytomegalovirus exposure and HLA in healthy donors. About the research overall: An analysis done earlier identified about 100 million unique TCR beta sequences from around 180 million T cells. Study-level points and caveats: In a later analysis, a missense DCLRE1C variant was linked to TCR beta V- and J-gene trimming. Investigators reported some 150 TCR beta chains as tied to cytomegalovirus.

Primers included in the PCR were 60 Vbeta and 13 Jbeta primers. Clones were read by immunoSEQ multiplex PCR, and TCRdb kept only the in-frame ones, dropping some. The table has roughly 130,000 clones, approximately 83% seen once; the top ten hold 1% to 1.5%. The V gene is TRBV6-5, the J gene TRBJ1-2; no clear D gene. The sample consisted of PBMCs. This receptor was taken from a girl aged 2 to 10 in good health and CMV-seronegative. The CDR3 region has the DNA TGTGCCAGCAGCTCCGGGTCGACGGAGTACTATGGCTACACCTTC. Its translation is CASSSGSTEYYGYTF.